Detailed here is one T cell receptor beta chain. Here immunoSEQ multiplex PCR was the method, and the copy in TCRdb shows in-frame clones only, minus some. The sample contains 75,000 to 100,000 clones, about nine tenths of which appear only once. The V gene's germline CDR1 is LNHDA and CDR2 SQIVND (reference sequence). The V and J ends lost 4 bases and 1 base respectively, with 8 bases between them. The CDR3 totals 15 residues. The data stem from a study of technical replicates of blood from several donors. This TCR derives from a human donor in good health. Sequenced: T cells isolated from PBMCs. This chain links TRBV19 with TRBJ1-6; no clear D gene. Written as DNA, the CDR3 is TGTGCCAGTAGTACGCGGGGATCCTATAATTCACCCCTCCACTTT. Amino acids: CASSTRGSYNSPLHF.